The 24 T cell receptor beta chains below come from one sample, sequenced in a study of blood T cell repertoires in COVID-19. Only in-frame clones appear in the TCRdb table, and some are missing; sequencing was by immunoSEQ multiplex PCR. The data hold 260,000 or so clones, with 86% observed a single time. Specimen: PBMCs or T cells enriched from blood (not recorded which). All receptors come from a young man who had recovered from COVID-19.

The chain recombines TRBV2 with TRBJ2-4; 10 bases align to TRBD2. CDR1 is SNHLY and CDR2 is FYNNEI in the germline V gene. V trimming: 6 bases; J trimming: 5 bases; junction bases outside the gene matches: 7. The CDR3 sequence is 15 residues long. The CDR3 here is CASRKREGRENIQYF. The CDR3 DNA sequence: TGTGCCAGCAGGAAGCGGGAGGGCCGGGAAAACATTCAGTACTTC. Complete variable domain (other parts from reference TRBV2 and TRBJ2-4): EPEVTQTPSHQVTQMGQEVILRCVPISNHLYFYWYRQILGQKVEFLVSFYNNEISEKSEIFDDQFSVERPDGSNFTLKIRSTKLEDSAMYFCASRKREGRENIQYFGAGTRLSVL.

The rearrangement joins TRBV6-1 to TRBJ1-2; D possibly corresponds to TRBD1 (5 bases). The germline CDR1 and CDR2 sequences are MNHNS and SASEGT. The V end lost 2 bases, the J end lost 7 bases, and 11 bases lay between the germline ends. The CDR3 covers 13 residues. The CDR3 coding sequence is TGTGCCAGCAGTGAAATCCTTCAGGGTGGCTACACCTTC. Translation gives CASSEILQGGYTF.

This chain connects TRBV30 to TRBJ1-4; 9 bases align to TRBD1. This CDR3 has 16 residues. CDR1 GTSNPN and CDR2 SVGIG come from the germline V gene (reference sequence). The trim removed 2 bases at V and 8 bases at J, leaving 12 bases unmatched. The CDR3 DNA reads TGTGCCTGGAGTCCCAAACCGGGACAGGGCAACGAAAAACTGTTTTTT. Translating it yields CAWSPKPGQGNEKLFF.

V and J are TRBV19 and TRBJ1-6; D is undetermined. This CDR3 contains 14 residues. The germline V gene encodes CDR1 LNHDA and CDR2 SQIVND (reference sequence). The V end was cut by 3 bases, the J end by 8 bases, with 11 bases between. In DNA form, the CDR3 reads TGTGCCAGTAGTATGGCGGCAGCATATTCACCCCTCCACTTT. This encodes CASSMAAAYSPLHF.

The V gene is TRBV7-2, the J gene TRBJ2-5; weak D call: TRBD2 (6 bases). V was shortened by 1 base and J by 2 bases, with 11 bases between the two germline ends. The germline gives CDR1 SGHTA, CDR2 FQGNSA. This CDR3 contains 15 residues. This chain's CDR3 is CASSLVVAVQETQYF. CDR3 nucleotides: TGTGCCAGCAGCTTAGTAGTAGCGGTTCAAGAGACCCAGTACTTC. Combining the CDR3 with reference TRBV7-2 and TRBJ2-5 gives the whole variable domain GAGVSQSPSNKVTEKGKDVELRCDPISGHTALYWYRQSLGQGLEFLIYFQGNSAPDKSGLPSDRFSAERTGGSVSTLTIQRTQQEDSAVYLCASSLVVAVQETQYFGPGTRLLVL.

This chain joins TRBV5-1 and TRBJ1-1; TRBD1 might be the D (6 bases). The CDR3 is 16 residues long. Germline CDR1 reads SGHRS; CDR2 reads YFSETQ. The V gene lost 4 bases and the J gene lost 1 base, with 17 bases spanning the gap. Here the CDR3 DNA reads TGCGCCAGCAGCCCCAACCAATGGACAGCGAACACTGAAGCTTTCTTT. As protein: CASSPNQWTANTEAFF. The full variable domain, rest sourced from reference TRBV5-1 and TRBJ1-1, is KAGVTQTPRYLIKTRGQQVTLSCSPISGHRSVSWYQQTPGQGLQFLFEYFSETQRNKGNFPGRFSGRQFSNSRSEMNVSTLELGDSALYLCASSPNQWTANTEAFFGQGTRLTVV.

The chain employs TRBV27 and TRBJ2-1; 10 bases fit TRBD2. Germline V CDR1 and CDR2: MNHEY, SMNVEV (reference sequence). With 2 bases clipped from V and 7 bases from J, the junction kept 2 bases outside the gene matches. This CDR3 is 14 amino acids long. The CDR3 here is CASSLGSGRNEQFF. The CDR3 nucleotides are TGTGCCAGCAGTTTAGGTAGCGGGAGGAATGAGCAGTTCTTC.

The chain couples TRBV20-1 to TRBJ1-1; perhaps TRBD1 as D (5 bases). The length of the CDR3 is 11 residues. Germline V gene lookup returns CDR1 DFQATT and CDR2 SNEGSKA (reference sequence). V was trimmed by 6 bases and J by 11 bases, leaving 16 bases between them. The CDR3 bases are TGCAGTGCCCCAAATGGGGGAGGCGCTTTCTTT. Translated, it gives CSAPNGGGAFF.

This chain connects TRBV4-1 to TRBJ1-5; D unclear. CDR1 and CDR2 from the germline V gene are MGHRA and YSYEKL. With 0 bases removed from V and 1 base from J, the gap between germline ends came to 7 bases. The length of the CDR3 is 15 residues. The CDR3, as DNA: TGCGCCAGCAGCCAAGATTCACTGAGCAATCAGCCCCAGCATTTT. This encodes CASSQDSLSNQPQHF.

The V call is TRBV2, the J call TRBJ1-2; 10 nucleotides align to TRBD1. J was trimmed by 5 bases and V by 5 bases; bases with no gene match: 17. CDR1 and CDR2 (germline): SNHLY, FYNNEI. The length of the CDR3 is 18 residues. The CDR3 DNA is TGTGCCAGCAGTCGGGACAGGGGTCAATACGTGCCGAAATATGGCTACACCTTC. It yields the protein CASSRDRGQYVPKYGYTF.

This chain uses TRBV9 with TRBJ2-1, with 11 bases matching TRBD2. The germline V gene has CDR1 SGDLS and CDR2 YYNGEE. The junction had 5 bases not matched to a gene; V was cut back by 3 bases and J by 3 bases. This CDR3 contains 16 residues. CDR3 sequence (DNA): TGTGCCAGCAGCGACGCCGGGACTAGCGGCTACAATGAGCAGTTCTTC. Its protein product is CASSDAGTSGYNEQFF. Full variable domain (missing parts from reference TRBV9 and TRBJ2-1): DSGVTQTPKHLITATGQRVTLRCSPRSGDLSVYWYQQSLDQGLQFLIQYYNGEERAKGNILERFSAQQFPDLHSELNLSSLELGDSALYFCASSDAGTSGYNEQFFGPGTRLTVL.

This sequence joins TRBV6-1 and TRBJ1-2; TRBD1 is a possible D gene (5 bases). Germline V gene sequence: CDR1 MNHNS, CDR2 SASEGT. This CDR3 region has 13 residues. V dropped 3 bases and J dropped 8 bases, with 13 bases sitting between them. For the CDR3, the DNA is TGTGCCAGCAGTGAGGGGCCCGGACTAGGCTACACCTTC. As protein: CASSEGPGLGYTF.

This sequence joins TRBV2 and TRBJ2-7; weak D call: TRBD1 (6 bases). Trimming pared 8 bases from V and 2 bases from J, leaving 16 bases between. The CDR3 covers 14 residues. Looked up from germline, CDR1 is SNHLY and CDR2 is FYNNEI. CDR3 loop: CASSRKDSPYEQYF. CDR3 nucleotide sequence: TGTGCCAGCTCGAGGAAGGACAGCCCCTACGAGCAGTACTTC.

This rearrangement joins TRBV11-2 to TRBJ2-2; perhaps TRBD1 as D (6 bases). Germline V gene lookup returns CDR1 SGHAT and CDR2 FQNNGV. The CDR3 is made up of 17 amino acids. Trimming took 5 bases from V and 0 from J, leaving 16 bases between them. CDR3 nucleotide sequence: TGTGCCAGCAGCATATATCAGGGGTGGACGAACACCGGGGAGCTGTTTTTT. It specifies CASSIYQGWTNTGELFF.

The CDR3 is CASPSRQSDGYTF. The CDR3 region has the DNA TGCGCCAGTCCCTCTAGACAGTCCGATGGCTACACCTTC. The chain uses TRBV10-1 and TRBJ1-2; D is perhaps TRBD1 (5 bases). Trimming cost V 9 bases and J 6 bases, with 17 bases left between them. This CDR3 region has 13 residues. CDR1 WNHNN and CDR2 SYGVQD come from the germline V gene (reference sequence).

The chain links TRBV18 to TRBJ2-5; perhaps TRBD1 as D (5 bases). CDR3 size: 15 residues. The V gene lost 6 bases and the J gene lost 4 bases, with 18 bases spanning the gap. Germline values: CDR1 KGHSH, CDR2 LQKENI. In nucleotides, the CDR3 is TGTGCCAGCTCTCCCATCTCGTTGGGGCGAGAGACCCAGTACTTC. This gives the protein CASSPISLGRETQYF.

The chain carries TRBV6-5 and TRBJ1-5, with 7 nucleotides matching TRBD1. The CDR3 sequence is 15 residues long. The germline gives CDR1 MNHEY, CDR2 SVGAGI. V lost 5 bases and J lost 4; bases outside the gene matches: 8. Here the CDR3 reads CASSLTRDSNQPQHF. The DNA of the CDR3 is TGTGCCAGCAGTCTCACCCGGGACAGTAATCAGCCCCAGCATTTT.

The chain uses TRBV5-1 and TRBJ2-7; D might be TRBD2 (6 bases). Trimming shortened V by 0 bases and J by 3 bases, and 10 bases separated the two germline ends. The CDR3 contains 14 residues. Germline lookup yields CDR1 SGHRS and CDR2 YFSETQ. CDR3 amino acids: CASSLDGGGYEQYF. CDR3 DNA: TGCGCCAGCAGCTTGGATGGGGGAGGCTACGAGCAGTACTTC.

J is TRBJ1-3 and V is TRBV11-3; weak D call: TRBD1 (5 bases). The CDR3 spans 15 residues. In germline, CDR1 is SGHNT, CDR2 YENEEA. Deletions cut 5 bases from V and 2 bases from J, with 13 bases between. CDR3 sequence (DNA): TGTGCCAGCAGCAGACCTATAGGGGCTGGAAACACCATATATTTT. Its translation is CASSRPIGAGNTIYF.

This chain uses TRBV27 with TRBJ1-3, with D maybe TRBD1 (5 bases). The germline gives CDR1 MNHEY, CDR2 SMNVEV (reference sequence). The CDR3 sequence is 13 residues long. Trimming shortened V by 5 bases and J by 5 bases, and 10 bases separated the two germline ends. The CDR3 DNA sequence: TGTGCCAGCAGTCCGGGACTGCGAAACACCATATATTTT. Its translation: CASSPGLRNTIYF.

This clone turned up a few times. The sample contains more than one DNA sequence encoding this CDR3. CDR3 nucleotide sequence: TGCGCCAGCAGCTTGACTGGTGGCAATCAGCCCCAGCATTTT. Protein: CASSLTGGNQPQHF. The chain has TRBV5-1 and TRBJ1-5; D unresolved. There are 14 residues in the CDR3. From germline, CDR1 is SGHRS and CDR2 YFSETQ. The germline V and J ends were trimmed by 1 base and 2 bases, with 7 bases remaining between them.

This rearrangement joins TRBV2 to TRBJ1-2, with D perhaps TRBD1 (6 bases). The CDR3 has 14 residues. Germline values: CDR1 SNHLY, CDR2 FYNNEI. Trimming stripped 5 bases from V and 2 bases from J, with 12 bases between. CDR3 sequence reads: CASSIGQLNYGYTF. For the CDR3, the DNA is TGTGCCAGCAGTATTGGACAGTTGAACTATGGCTACACCTTC.

This clone occurred once. The chain links TRBV18 to TRBJ2-5, with 7 bases identical to TRBD1. V lost 6 bases, J lost 2 bases, and 6 bases stayed unmatched. CDR1 KGHSH and CDR2 LQKENI come from the germline V gene. CDR3 length equals 14 residues. The CDR3 coding sequence is TGTGCCAGCTCCCGGACAGGTTTTCAAGAGACCCAGTACTTC. Translating gives CASSRTGFQETQYF.

The sample holds one count of this clone. For the CDR3, the DNA is TGTGCCAGCAGTCCGGGGGCAGATACGCAGTATTTT. This translates into CASSPGADTQYF. V is TRBV28 and J is TRBJ2-3, with D maybe TRBD2 (6 bases). The CDR3 has 12 amino acids. V was clipped by 5 bases and J by 4 bases, with 7 bases between them. CDR1 and CDR2 (germline): MDHEN, SYDVKM.